One sample yielded the 4 T cell receptor beta chains listed below, sequenced in a study of cytomegalovirus exposure and HLA in healthy donors. The PCR contained 60 Vbeta and 13 Jbeta primers. The data were produced by immunoSEQ multiplex PCR, yet TCRdb's version contains in-frame clones alone and is incomplete. In the table there are about 150,000 clones, roughly 70% of which are singletons. Sequencing was carried out using PBMCs. These receptors were collected from a middle-aged man in good health and CMV-seronegative.

This rearrangement joins TRBV18 to TRBJ2-7; D might be TRBD2 (5 bases). The CDR3 has 14 residues. V dropped 3 bases and J dropped 4 bases, with 13 bases sitting between them. Germline CDR1 reads KGHSH; CDR2 reads LQKENI. Here the CDR3 DNA reads TGTGCCAGCTCACCTCCGGCGGGCGGTTACGAGCAGTACTTC. Protein: CASSPPAGGYEQYF.

The J gene is TRBJ1-2, the V gene TRBV4-3; TRBD1 matches at 7 bases. J gave up 1 base and V 0 bases, and 2 bases lay outside the gene matches. This CDR3 is built from 15 residues. Per the germline V gene, CDR1 is LGHNA and CDR2 is YSLEER. CDR3 nucleotides: TGCGCCAGCAGCCAAGACACAGGGGATAACTATGGCTACACCTTC. It specifies CASSQDTGDNYGYTF.

V is TRBV10-3 and J is TRBJ1-2; a possible D gene is TRBD1 (5 bases). Between the trimmed V and J ends, which lost 8 bases and 6 bases, there was a span of 13 bases. The CDR3 has 12 residues. Germline V CDR1 and CDR2: ENHRY, SYGVKD. CDR3 bases: TGTGCCATCGGGGCCCCCGCAAATGGCTACACCTTC. Translated: CAIGAPANGYTF.

The chain joins TRBV14 to TRBJ2-7; 12 nucleotides match TRBD2. Losses at the gene ends were 2 bases for V and 2 bases for J; bases not matched to a gene: 1. The CDR3 runs 15 residues. Germline CDR1 and CDR2: SGHDN and FVKESK. Here the CDR3 DNA reads TGTGCCAGCAGCCAACGGACTAGCGGGGCCTACGAGCAGTACTTC. This translates into CASSQRTSGAYEQYF.